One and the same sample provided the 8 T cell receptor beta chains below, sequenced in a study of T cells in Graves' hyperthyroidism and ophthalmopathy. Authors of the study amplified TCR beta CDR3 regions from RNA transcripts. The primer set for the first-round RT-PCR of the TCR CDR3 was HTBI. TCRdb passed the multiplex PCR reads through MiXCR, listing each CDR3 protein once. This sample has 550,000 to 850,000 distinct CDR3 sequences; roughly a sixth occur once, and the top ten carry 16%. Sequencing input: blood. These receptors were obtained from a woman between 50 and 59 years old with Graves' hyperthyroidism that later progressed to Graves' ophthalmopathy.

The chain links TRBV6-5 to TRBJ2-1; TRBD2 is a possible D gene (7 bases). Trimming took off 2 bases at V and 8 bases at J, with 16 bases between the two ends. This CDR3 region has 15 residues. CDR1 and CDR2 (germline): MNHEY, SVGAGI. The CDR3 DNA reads TGTGCCAGCAGTTACAAGGGGGGGGCTAGGGATGAGCAGTTCTTC. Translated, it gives CASSYKGGARDEQFF.

The CDR3 loop is CASSFVGGAFF. CDR3 nucleotide sequence: TGTGCCAGCAGTTTCGTAGGGGGAGCTTTCTTT. This sequence joins TRBV12-3 or TRBV12-4 and TRBJ1-1; possible D gene TRBD1, 6 bases. The CDR3 has 11 residues. Trimming cost V 3 bases and J 10 bases, with 9 bases left between them.

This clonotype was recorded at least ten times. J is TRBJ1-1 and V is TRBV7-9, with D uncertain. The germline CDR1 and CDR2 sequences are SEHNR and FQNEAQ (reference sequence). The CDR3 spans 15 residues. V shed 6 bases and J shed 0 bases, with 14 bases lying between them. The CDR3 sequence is CASSYTPEMNTEAFF. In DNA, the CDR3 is TGTGCCAGCAGTTATACACCAGAGATGAACACTGAAGCTTTCTTT.

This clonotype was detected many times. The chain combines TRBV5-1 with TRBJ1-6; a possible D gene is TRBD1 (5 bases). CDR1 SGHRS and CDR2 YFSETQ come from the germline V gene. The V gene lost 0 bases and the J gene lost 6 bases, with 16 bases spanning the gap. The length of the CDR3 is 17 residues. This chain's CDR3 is CASSLGGDTGGNSPLHF. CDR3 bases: TGCGCCAGCAGCTTGGGGGGGGATACCGGCGGTAATTCACCCCTCCACTTT.

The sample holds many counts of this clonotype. The CDR3 loop is CASSSTGTAYEQYF. In nucleotides, the CDR3 is TGCGCCAGCAGCTCAACCGGGACAGCCTACGAGCAGTACTTC. The chain employs TRBV5-1 and TRBJ2-7, with TRBD1 matching over 7 bases. Unmatched junction bases numbered 5, after V lost 3 bases and J lost 2 bases. Germline loops: CDR1 SGHRS, CDR2 YFSETQ. This CDR3 spans 14 amino acids.

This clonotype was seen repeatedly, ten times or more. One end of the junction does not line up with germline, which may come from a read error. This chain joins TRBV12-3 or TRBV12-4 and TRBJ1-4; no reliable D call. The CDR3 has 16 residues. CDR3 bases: TGTGCCAGCAGTTCCCGTCTGGTAGCAACTAATGAAAAGCTGTTTTTT. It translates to CASSSRLVATNEKLFF.

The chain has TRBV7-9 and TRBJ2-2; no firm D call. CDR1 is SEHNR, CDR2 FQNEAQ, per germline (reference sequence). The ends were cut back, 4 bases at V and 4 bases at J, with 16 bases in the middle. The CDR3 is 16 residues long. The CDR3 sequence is CASSSPEGLLTGELFF. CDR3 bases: TGTGCCAGCAGCTCTCCCGAAGGGCTCCTCACCGGGGAGCTGTTTTTT.

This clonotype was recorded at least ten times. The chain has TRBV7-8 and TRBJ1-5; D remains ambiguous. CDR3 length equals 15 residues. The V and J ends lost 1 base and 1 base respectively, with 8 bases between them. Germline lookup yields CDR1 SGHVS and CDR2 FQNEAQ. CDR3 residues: CASSLGSGSNQPQHF. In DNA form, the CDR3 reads TGTGCCAGCAGCTTAGGGAGCGGGAGCAATCAGCCCCAGCATTTT.